This entry describes one T cell receptor beta chain. The length of the CDR3 is 15 residues. Trimming at V came to 4 bases and at J to 3 bases, leaving 7 bases not matched to a gene. Per the germline V gene, CDR1 is SGHRS and CDR2 is YFSETQ. This sample was included in a study of blood T cell repertoires in COVID-19. Study at large: Specimens from acute and convalescent COVID-19 originated in the United States, Italy and Spain. Nucleic acid was either cDNA or gDNA, and it came from T cells, B-cell-depleted T cells, or PBMCs.

In the authors' workflow: Amplifying reference gene primers gave estimates of nucleated cell counts. Data came from immunoSEQ multiplex PCR; TCRdb stores just in-frame clones and leaves some out. The D gene and trimming were derived from the DNA, and the V and J assignments and clone size from that table. In the table there are about 50,000 clones, roughly 87% of which are singletons. The sequence was obtained from a human donor in a cohort sampled during active COVID-19. The rearrangement uses TRBV5-1 and TRBJ2-3, with 8 bases identical to TRBD2. The sample comprised peripheral blood. CDR3 nucleotide sequence: TGCGCCAGCAGCCCGGGGGGCGGGAGGACAGATACGCAGTATTTT. It translates to CASSPGGGRTDTQYF.